This TCR beta chain was recorded in a study of cytomegalovirus exposure and HLA in healthy donors. Germline V CDR1 and CDR2: SGDLS, YYNGEE. The germline V and J ends were trimmed by 4 bases and 2 bases, with 16 bases remaining between them. CDR3 length: 16 amino acids. Study findings and constraints: 87-base-pair reads could not separate some V segments, including TRBV6-2 and TRBV6-3. In a later analysis, CMV-associated beta chains were mostly HLA-associated, it appeared. V- and J-gene trimming of TCR beta was linked (in a later analysis) to a missense DCLRE1C variant.

About this clone itself: Its antigen is unknown.

Researchers ran the PCR with 60 Vbeta and 13 Jbeta primers. TCRdb's table, derived via immunoSEQ multiplex PCR, lists solely in-frame clones and lacks some. The top ten clones hold 5% to 6% of a sample with about 130,000 clones, about four fifths of them seen once. This TCR derives from a man under 40 in good health and CMV-seronegative. Sequences were obtained from PBMCs. The V and J genes are TRBV9 and TRBJ2-1, with TRBD1 as a possible D gene (6 bases). CDR3 bases: TGTGCCAGCAGCCCAAGAGGGGGAGACGCCTACAATGAGCAGTTCTTC. Encoded protein: CASSPRGGDAYNEQFF. The full variable domain, completed using reference TRBV9 and TRBJ2-1, is DSGVTQTPKHLITATGQRVTLRCSPRSGDLSVYWYQQSLDQGLQFLIQYYNGEERAKGNILERFSAQQFPDLHSELNLSSLELGDSALYFCASSPRGGDAYNEQFFGPGTRLTVL.